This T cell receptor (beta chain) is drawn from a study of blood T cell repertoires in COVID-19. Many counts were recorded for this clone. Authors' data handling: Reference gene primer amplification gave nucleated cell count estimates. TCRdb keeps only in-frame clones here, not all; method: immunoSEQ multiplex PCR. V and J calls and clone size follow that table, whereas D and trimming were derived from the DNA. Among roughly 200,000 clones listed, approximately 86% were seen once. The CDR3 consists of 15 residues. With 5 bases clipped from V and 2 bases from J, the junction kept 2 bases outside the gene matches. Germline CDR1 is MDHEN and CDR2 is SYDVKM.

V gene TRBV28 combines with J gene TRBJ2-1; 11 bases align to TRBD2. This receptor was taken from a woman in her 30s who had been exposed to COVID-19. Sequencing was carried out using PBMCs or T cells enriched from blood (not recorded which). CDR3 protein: CASSLAGGTYNEQFF. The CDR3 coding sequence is TGTGCCAGCAGTCTAGCGGGGGGAACCTACAATGAGCAGTTCTTC.